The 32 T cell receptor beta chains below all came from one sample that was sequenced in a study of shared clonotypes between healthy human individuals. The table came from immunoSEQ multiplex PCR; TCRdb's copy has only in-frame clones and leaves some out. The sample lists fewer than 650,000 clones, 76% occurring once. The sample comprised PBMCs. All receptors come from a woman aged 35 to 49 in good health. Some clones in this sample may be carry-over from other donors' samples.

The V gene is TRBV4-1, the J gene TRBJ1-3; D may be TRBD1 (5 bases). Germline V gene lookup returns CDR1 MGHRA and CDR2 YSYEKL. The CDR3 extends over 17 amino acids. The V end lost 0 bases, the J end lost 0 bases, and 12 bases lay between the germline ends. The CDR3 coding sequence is TGCGCCAGCAGCCAAGATGAGGGGAAGATCTCTGGAAACACCATATATTTT. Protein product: CASSQDEGKISGNTIYF.

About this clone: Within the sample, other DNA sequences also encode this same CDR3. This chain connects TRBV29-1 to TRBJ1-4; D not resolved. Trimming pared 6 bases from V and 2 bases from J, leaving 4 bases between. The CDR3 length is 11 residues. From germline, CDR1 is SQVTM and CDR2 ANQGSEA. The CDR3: CSVGTNEKLFF. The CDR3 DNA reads TGCAGCGTCGGGACTAATGAAAAACTGTTTTTT.

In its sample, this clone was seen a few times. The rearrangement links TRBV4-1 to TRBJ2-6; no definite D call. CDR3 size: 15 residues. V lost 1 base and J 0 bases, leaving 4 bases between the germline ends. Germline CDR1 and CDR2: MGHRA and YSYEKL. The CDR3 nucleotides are TGCGCCAGCAGCCAAGCCTCCTCTGGGGCCAACGTCCTGACTTTC. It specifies CASSQASSGANVLTF.

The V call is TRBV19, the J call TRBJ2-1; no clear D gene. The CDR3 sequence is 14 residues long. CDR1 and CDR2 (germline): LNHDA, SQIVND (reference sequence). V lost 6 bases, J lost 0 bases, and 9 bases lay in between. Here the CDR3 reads CASRSQSSYNEQFF. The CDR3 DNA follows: TGTGCCAGTAGATCCCAGAGCTCCTACAATGAGCAGTTCTTC.

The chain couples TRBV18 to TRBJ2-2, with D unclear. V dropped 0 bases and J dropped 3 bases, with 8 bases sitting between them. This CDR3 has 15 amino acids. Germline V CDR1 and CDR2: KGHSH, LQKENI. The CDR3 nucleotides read TGTGCCAGCTCACCACCGGGCCTAGACACCGGGGAGCTGTTTTTT. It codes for CASSPPGLDTGELFF.

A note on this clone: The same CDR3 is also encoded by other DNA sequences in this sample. CDR3: CASSLGGAGTGELFF. CDR3 in DNA: TGCGCCAGCAGCTTGGGCGGGGCGGGCACCGGGGAGCTGTTTTTT. The V gene is TRBV5-1, the J gene TRBJ2-2; possible D gene TRBD2, 6 bases. Trimming removed 0 bases at V and 4 bases at J, with 10 bases between. The germline gives CDR1 SGHRS, CDR2 YFSETQ. The CDR3 consists of 15 residues.

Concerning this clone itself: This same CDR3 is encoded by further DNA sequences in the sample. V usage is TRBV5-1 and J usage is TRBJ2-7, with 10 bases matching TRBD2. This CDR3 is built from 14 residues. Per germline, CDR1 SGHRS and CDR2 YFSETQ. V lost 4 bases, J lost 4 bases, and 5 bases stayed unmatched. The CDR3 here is CASSLSGRAYEQYF. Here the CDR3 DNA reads TGCGCCAGCAGCCTCAGCGGGAGGGCATACGAGCAGTACTTC.

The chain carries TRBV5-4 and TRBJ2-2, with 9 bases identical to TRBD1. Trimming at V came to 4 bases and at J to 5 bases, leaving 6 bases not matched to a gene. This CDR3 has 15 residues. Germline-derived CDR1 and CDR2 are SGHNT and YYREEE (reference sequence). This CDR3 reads CASSLRDRETGELFF. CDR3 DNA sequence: TGTGCCAGCAGCCTTCGGGACAGGGAGACCGGGGAGCTGTTTTTT.

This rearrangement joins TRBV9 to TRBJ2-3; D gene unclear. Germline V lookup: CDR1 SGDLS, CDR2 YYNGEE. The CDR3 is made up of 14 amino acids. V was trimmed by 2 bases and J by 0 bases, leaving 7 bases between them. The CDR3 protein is CASSVETSTDTQYF. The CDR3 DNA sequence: TGTGCCAGCAGCGTCGAGACCAGCACAGATACGCAGTATTTT. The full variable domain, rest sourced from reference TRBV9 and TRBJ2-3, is DSGVTQTPKHLITATGQRVTLRCSPRSGDLSVYWYQQSLDQGLQFLIQYYNGEERAKGNILERFSAQQFPDLHSELNLSSLELGDSALYFCASSVETSTDTQYFGPGTRLTVL.

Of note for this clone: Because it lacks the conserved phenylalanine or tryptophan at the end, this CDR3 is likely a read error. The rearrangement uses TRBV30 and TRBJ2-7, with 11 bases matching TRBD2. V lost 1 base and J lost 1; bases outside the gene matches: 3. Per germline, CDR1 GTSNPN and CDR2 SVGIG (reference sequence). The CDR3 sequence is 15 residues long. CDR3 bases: TGTGCCTGGAGTGCGGGACTAGCGGTATCCTACGAGCAGTACTCC. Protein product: CAWSAGLAVSYEQYS.

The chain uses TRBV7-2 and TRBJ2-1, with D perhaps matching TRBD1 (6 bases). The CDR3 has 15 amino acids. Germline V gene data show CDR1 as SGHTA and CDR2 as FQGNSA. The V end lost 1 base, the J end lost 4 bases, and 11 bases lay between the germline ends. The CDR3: CASSLDRAEYNEQFF. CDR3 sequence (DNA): TGTGCCAGCAGCTTAGACAGGGCTGAGTACAATGAGCAGTTCTTC.

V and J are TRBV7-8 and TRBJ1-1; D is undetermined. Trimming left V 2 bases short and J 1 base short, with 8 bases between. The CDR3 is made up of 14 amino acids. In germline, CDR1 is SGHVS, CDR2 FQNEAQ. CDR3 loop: CASSLWGTNTEAFF. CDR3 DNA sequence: TGTGCCAGCAGCTTATGGGGAACGAACACTGAAGCTTTCTTT.

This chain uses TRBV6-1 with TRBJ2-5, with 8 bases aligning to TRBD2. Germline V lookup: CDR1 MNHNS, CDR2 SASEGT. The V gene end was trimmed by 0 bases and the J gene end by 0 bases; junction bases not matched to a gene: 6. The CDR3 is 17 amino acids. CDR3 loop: CASSEARGGGYQETQYF. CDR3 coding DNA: TGTGCCAGCAGTGAAGCACGGGGCGGGGGGTACCAAGAGACCCAGTACTTC.

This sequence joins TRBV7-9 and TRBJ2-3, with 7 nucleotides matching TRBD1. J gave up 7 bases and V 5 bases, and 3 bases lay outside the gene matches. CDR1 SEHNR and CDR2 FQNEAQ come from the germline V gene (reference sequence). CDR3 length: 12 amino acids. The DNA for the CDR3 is TGTGCCAGCAGCCTAGGGGGCAATACGCAGTATTTT. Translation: CASSLGGNTQYF.

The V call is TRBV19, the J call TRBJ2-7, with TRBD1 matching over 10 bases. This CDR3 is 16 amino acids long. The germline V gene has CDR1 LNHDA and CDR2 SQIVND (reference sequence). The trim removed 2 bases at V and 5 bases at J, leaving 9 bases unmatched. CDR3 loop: CASSISPGTGVHEQYF. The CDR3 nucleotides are TGTGCCAGTAGTATATCTCCTGGGACAGGGGTCCACGAGCAGTACTTC.

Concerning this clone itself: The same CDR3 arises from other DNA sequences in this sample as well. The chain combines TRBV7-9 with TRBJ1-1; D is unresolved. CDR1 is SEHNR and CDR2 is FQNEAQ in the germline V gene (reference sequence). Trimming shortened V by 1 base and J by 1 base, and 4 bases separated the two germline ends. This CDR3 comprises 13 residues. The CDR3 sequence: CASSLGTNTEAFF. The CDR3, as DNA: TGTGCCAGCAGCTTAGGAACGAACACTGAAGCTTTCTTT.

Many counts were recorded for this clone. The CDR3 loop is CASLRTSGVLTQYF. The CDR3 coding sequence is TGTGCCAGCTTACGGACTAGCGGGGTGTTGACGCAGTATTTT. The chain joins TRBV6-1 to TRBJ2-3; 12 bases fit TRBD2. The junction had 9 bases not matched to a gene; V was cut back by 8 bases and J by 9 bases. Germline-derived CDR1 and CDR2 are MNHNS and SASEGT. CDR3 length: 14 residues.

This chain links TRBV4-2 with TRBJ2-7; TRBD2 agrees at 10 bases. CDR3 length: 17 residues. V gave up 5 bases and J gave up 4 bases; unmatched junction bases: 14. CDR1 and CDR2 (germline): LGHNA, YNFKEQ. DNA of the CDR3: TGTGCCAGCAGCTCAGCACCATATAGCGGGAGGAGGTACGAGCAGTACTTC. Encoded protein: CASSSAPYSGRRYEQYF.

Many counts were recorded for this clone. The CDR3 DNA sequence: TGTGCCAGCAGCGGCACTAGCGGAGCCAAAGAGACCCAGTACTTC. Protein: CASSGTSGAKETQYF. The chain joins TRBV2 to TRBJ2-5; the match to TRBD2 covers 8 bases. Germline CDR1 is SNHLY and CDR2 is FYNNEI. The CDR3 is 15 amino acids. V dropped 6 bases and J dropped 3; count of bases not matched to a gene: 9.

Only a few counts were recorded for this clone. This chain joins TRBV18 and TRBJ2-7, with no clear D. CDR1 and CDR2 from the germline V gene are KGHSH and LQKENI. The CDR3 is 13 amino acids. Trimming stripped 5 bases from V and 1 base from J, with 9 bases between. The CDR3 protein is CASSGAGSYEQYF. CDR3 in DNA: TGTGCCAGCTCAGGTGCAGGTTCCTACGAGCAGTACTTC.

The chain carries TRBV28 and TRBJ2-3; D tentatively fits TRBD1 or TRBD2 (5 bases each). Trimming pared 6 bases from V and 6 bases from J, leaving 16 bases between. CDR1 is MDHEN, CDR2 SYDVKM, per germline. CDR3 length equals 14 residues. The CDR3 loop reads CASSPRTGPDTQYF. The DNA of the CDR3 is TGTGCCAGCAGCCCAAGGACGGGGCCTGATACGCAGTATTTT. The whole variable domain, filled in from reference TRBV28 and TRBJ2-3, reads DVKVTQSSRYLVKRTGEKVFLECVQDMDHENMFWYRQDPGLGLRLIYFSYDVKMKEKGDIPEGYSVSREKKERFSLILESASTNQTSMYLCASSPRTGPDTQYFGPGTRLTVL.

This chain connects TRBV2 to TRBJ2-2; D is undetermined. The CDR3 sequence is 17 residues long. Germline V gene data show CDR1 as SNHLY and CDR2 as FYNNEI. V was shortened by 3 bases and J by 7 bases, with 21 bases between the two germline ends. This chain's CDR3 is CASSDLAGTYVGGELFF. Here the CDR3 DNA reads TGTGCCAGCAGTGACCTCGCAGGAACTTACGTTGGCGGGGAGCTGTTTTTT.

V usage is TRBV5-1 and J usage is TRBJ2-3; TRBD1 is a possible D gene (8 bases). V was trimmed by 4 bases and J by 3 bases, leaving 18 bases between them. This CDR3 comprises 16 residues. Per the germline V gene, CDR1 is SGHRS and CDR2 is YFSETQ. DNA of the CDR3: TGCGCCAGCAGCCTTACAGGGGGGGCTTTTACAGATACGCAGTATTTT. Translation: CASSLTGGAFTDTQYF.

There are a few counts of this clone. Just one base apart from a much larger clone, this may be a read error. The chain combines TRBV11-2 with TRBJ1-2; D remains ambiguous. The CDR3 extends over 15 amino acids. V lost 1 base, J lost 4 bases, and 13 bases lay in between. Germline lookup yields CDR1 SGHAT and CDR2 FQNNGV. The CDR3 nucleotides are TGTGCCAGCAGCTTAGTTGGTCCACTAAGCTATGGCTACACCTTC. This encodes CASSLVGPLSYGYTF.

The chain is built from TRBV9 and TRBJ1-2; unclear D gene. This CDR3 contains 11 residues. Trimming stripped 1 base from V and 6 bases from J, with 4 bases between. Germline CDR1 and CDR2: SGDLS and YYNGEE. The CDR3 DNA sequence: TGTGCCAGCAGCGTATACGATGGCTACACCTTC. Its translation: CASSVYDGYTF.

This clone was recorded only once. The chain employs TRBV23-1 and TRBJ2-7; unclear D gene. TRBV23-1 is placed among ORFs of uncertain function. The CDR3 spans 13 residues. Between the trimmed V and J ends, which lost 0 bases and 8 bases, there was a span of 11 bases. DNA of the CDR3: TGCGCCAGCAGTCAATCGCCACTACGTAAGCAGTACTTC. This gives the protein CASSQSPLRKQYF.

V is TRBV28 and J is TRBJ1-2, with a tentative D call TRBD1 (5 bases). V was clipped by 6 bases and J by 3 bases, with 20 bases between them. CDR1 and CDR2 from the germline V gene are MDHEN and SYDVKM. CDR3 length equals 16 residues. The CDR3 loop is CASRQGLGSADYGYTF. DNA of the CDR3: TGTGCCAGCAGGCAGGGATTGGGGTCTGCGGACTATGGCTACACCTTC.

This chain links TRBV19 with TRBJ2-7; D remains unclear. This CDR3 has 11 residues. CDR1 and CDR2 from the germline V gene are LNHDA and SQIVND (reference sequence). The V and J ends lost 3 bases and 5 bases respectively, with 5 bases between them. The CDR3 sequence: CASSMGNEQYF. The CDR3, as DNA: TGTGCCAGTAGTATGGGGAACGAGCAGTACTTC.

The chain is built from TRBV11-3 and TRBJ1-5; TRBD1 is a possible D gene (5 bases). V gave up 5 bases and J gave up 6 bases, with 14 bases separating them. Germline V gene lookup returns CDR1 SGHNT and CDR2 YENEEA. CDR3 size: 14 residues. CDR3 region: CASSGRGVRQPQHF. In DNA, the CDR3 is TGTGCCAGCAGCGGGAGAGGGGTTCGTCAGCCCCAGCATTTT.

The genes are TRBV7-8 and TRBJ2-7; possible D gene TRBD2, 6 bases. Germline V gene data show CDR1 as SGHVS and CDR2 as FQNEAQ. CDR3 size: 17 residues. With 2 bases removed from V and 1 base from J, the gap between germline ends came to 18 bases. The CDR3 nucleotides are TGTGCCAGCAGCTTAAGTGATAGCGGAAGACAATCCTACGAGCAGTACTTC. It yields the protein CASSLSDSGRQSYEQYF.

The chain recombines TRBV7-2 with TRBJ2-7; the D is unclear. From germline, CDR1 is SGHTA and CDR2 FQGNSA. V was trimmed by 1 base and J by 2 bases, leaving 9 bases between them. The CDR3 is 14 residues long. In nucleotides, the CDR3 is TGTGCCAGCAGCTTAGAGAGCCTAGCCTACGAGCAGTACTTC. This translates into CASSLESLAYEQYF.

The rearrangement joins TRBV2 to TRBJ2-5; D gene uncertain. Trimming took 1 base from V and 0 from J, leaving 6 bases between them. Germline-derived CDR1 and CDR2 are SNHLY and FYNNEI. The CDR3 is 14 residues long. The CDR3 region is CASSEGPNQETQYF. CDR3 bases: TGTGCCAGCAGTGAAGGCCCCAACCAAGAGACCCAGTACTTC. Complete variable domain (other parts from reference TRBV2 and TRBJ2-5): EPEVTQTPSHQVTQMGQEVILRCVPISNHLYFYWYRQILGQKVEFLVSFYNNEISEKSEIFDDQFSVERPDGSNFTLKIRSTKLEDSAMYFCASSEGPNQETQYFGPGTRLLVL.